This TCR beta chain is drawn from a study of shared clonotypes between healthy human individuals. Study findings and constraints: There were few donors, and this limited the genetic and exposure-history diversity represented.

A word on this clone: The antigen is undetermined.

The authors ran unsorted PBMC replicate PCRs on around 270 ng DNA, 32,000 or so T cell genomes. The table came from immunoSEQ multiplex PCR; TCRdb's copy has only in-frame clones and leaves some out. The data show roughly 490,000 clones, with roughly 85% seen just once and approximately 12% held by the top ten. Germline lookup yields CDR1 SEHNR and CDR2 FQNEAQ (reference sequence). Trimming pared 4 bases from V and 5 bases from J, leaving 12 bases between. CDR3 length equals 14 residues. V usage is TRBV7-9 and J usage is TRBJ2-1; D might be TRBD1 or TRBD2, each matching 6 bases. The sequence was obtained from a middle-aged woman in good health. Some clones in this sample may be carry-over from other donors' samples. The sequencing input was PBMCs. Here the CDR3 DNA reads TGTGCCAGCAGCTGGGGGGCTTCTAACAATGAGCAGTTCTTC. Amino acids: CASSWGASNNEQFF.